The next 31 T cell receptor beta chains were all read from a single sample in a study of post-analysis software for immune sequencing data. Sequencing libraries made from TCR beta cDNA carried unique molecular identifiers. TCRdb used MiXCR to reprocess the PCR reads, holding one entry per CDR3 protein. The sample shows roughly 650,000 distinct CDR3 sequences, approximately 60% of them seen only once. Their target antigens are unknown. Study results and limitations: TRBV5-6, TRBV5-1 and TRBV20-1 belonged to a set of roughly 5 TRBV segments that were more frequent in patients than controls.

Sequencing used blood. These receptors all stem from a girl aged 2 to 9 with multiple sclerosis.

The chain recombines TRBV12-3 or TRBV12-4 with TRBJ2-3; a possible D gene is TRBD1 (5 bases). Between the trimmed V and J ends, which lost 6 bases and 2 bases, there was a span of 12 bases. The CDR3 sequence is 14 residues long. The CDR3 spells CASSRDSTTDTQYF. In DNA, the CDR3 is TGTGCCAGCAGCCGCGACAGCACCACAGATACGCAGTATTTT.

The genes are TRBV5-5 and TRBJ1-5; possibly TRBD1 for D (5 bases). CDR1 is SGHKS and CDR2 is YYEKEE in the germline V gene (reference sequence). The V end lost 4 bases, the J end lost 0 bases, and 11 bases lay between the germline ends. The CDR3 runs to 15 residues. The CDR3 loop is CASSHAGNSNQPQHF. CDR3 sequence (DNA): TGTGCCAGCAGCCACGCAGGGAATAGCAATCAGCCCCAGCATTTT.

The V gene is TRBV6-2 or TRBV6-3, the J gene TRBJ2-1; 7 bases fit TRBD1. V lost 0 bases, J lost 6 bases, and 2 bases stayed unmatched. CDR1 is MNHEY and CDR2 is SVGEGT in the germline V gene. The CDR3 extends over 14 amino acids. CDR3 nucleotides: TGTGCCAGCAGTTACTCGGGGACAGCCAATGAGCAGTTCTTC. Translating it yields CASSYSGTANEQFF.

This clonotype occurred a few times. This rearrangement joins TRBV10-3 to TRBJ1-1; tentative D call: TRBD1 (5 bases). Germline V gene lookup returns CDR1 ENHRY and CDR2 SYGVKD. The CDR3 sequence is 13 residues long. With 10 bases removed from V and 2 bases from J, the gap between germline ends came to 14 bases. CDR3 DNA sequence: TGTGCCACCCGAACAGGCGCTAACACTGAAGCTTTCTTT. This codes for CATRTGANTEAFF.

This clonotype was found once. This sequence joins TRBV12-3 or TRBV12-4 and TRBJ2-1, with 8 bases that match TRBD1. This CDR3 has 16 amino acids. V trimming: 5 bases; J trimming: 6 bases; junction bases outside the gene matches: 12. The CDR3 DNA follows: TGTGCCAGCAGTCCCCAGACAGGGGCCAAGACCAATGAGCAGTTCTTC. It encodes CASSPQTGAKTNEQFF.

This clonotype was seen a handful of times. The chain recombines TRBV21-1 with TRBJ2-3; the D call of TRBD1 is as the table states it, not checked on the DNA. TRBV21-1 is reported as a pseudogene. The CDR3 totals 14 residues. Written as DNA, the CDR3 is TGTGCCAGCAGCAAACCCCCCATCCCAAATACGCAGTATTTT. Translating it yields CASSKPPIPNTQYF.

This clonotype showed up just a few times. CDR3 in amino acids: CASSLAPGGRSFNEQFF. The CDR3 region has the DNA TGTGCCAGCAGCTTAGCTCCCGGCGGGAGATCGTTCAATGAGCAGTTCTTC. V gene TRBV7-9 combines with J gene TRBJ2-1, with 7 nucleotides matching TRBD2. CDR1 is SEHNR, CDR2 FQNEAQ, per germline (reference sequence). The CDR3 length is 17 residues. The J segment lost 6 bases and the V segment lost 0 bases, leaving 11 bases of the junction unmatched.

The chain links TRBV10-3 to TRBJ2-5, with 9 nucleotides matching TRBD2. J gave up 7 bases and V 6 bases, and 6 bases lay outside the gene matches. This CDR3 region has 13 residues. Germline V gene sequence: CDR1 ENHRY, CDR2 SYGVKD. CDR3 protein: CAIRPAGGTTQYF. The CDR3 nucleotides are TGTGCCATCAGACCAGCGGGGGGAACGACCCAGTACTTC.

This chain joins TRBV10-1 and TRBJ2-5; possibly TRBD1 for D (5 bases). V shed 4 bases and J shed 1 base, with 10 bases lying between them. The germline gives CDR1 WNHNN, CDR2 SYGVQD (reference sequence). The CDR3 extends over 14 amino acids. The CDR3: CASSGRTGQETQYF. In DNA, the CDR3 is TGCGCCAGCAGTGGCCGAACAGGCCAAGAGACCCAGTACTTC.

The chain uses TRBV20-1 and TRBJ1-2, with a tentative D call TRBD1 (6 bases). This CDR3 has 13 amino acids. Germline values: CDR1 DFQATT, CDR2 SNEGSKA (reference sequence). The V gene lost 1 base and the J gene lost 8 bases, with 14 bases spanning the gap. CDR3 amino acids: CSARVPGVEGYTF. In DNA, the CDR3 is TGCAGTGCTAGAGTACCAGGGGTGGAGGGCTACACCTTC.

This rearrangement joins TRBV11-2 to TRBJ2-5; 10 nucleotides agree with TRBD1. CDR1 and CDR2 from the germline V gene are SGHAT and FQNNGV. Trimming at V came to 5 bases and at J to 5 bases, leaving 5 bases not matched to a gene. This CDR3 contains 14 residues. Here the CDR3 reads CASSLGTGAETQYF. The CDR3 DNA reads TGTGCCAGCAGCCTGGGGACAGGGGCCGAGACCCAGTACTTC.

The chain couples TRBV29-1 to TRBJ2-2, with 8 positions matching TRBD1. CDR3 length: 14 amino acids. The junction had 7 bases not matched to a gene; V was cut back by 7 bases and J by 3 bases. CDR1 and CDR2 from the germline V gene are SQVTM and ANQGSEA. CDR3 nucleotide sequence: TGCAGCGCTGACAGGGGTTTTTACACCGGGGAGCTGTTTTTT. Protein product: CSADRGFYTGELFF.

This clonotype showed up just a few times. The chain uses TRBV5-1 and TRBJ2-3; D is possibly TRBD1 or TRBD2 (6 bases each). CDR1 is SGHRS and CDR2 is YFSETQ in the germline V gene. Trimming left V 2 bases short and J 4 bases short, with 14 bases between. The CDR3 loop spans 15 amino acids. The CDR3 reads CASSFGGPLSDTQYF. CDR3 nucleotide sequence: TGCGCCAGCAGCTTCGGGGGCCCTTTGTCAGATACGCAGTATTTT.

The V call is TRBV4-1, the J call TRBJ2-5; no definite D call. The tail of the sequence fits TRBJ2-7 better, so the J call may be wrong. Germline CDR1 reads MGHRA; CDR2 reads YSYEKL. The CDR3 is 15 residues long. This CDR3 is CASSQGILRRPEQYF. The CDR3 nucleotides read TGCGCCAGCAGCCAAGGGATTCTTCGTAGACCCGAGCAGTACTTC.

This chain joins TRBV6-1 and TRBJ1-5; perhaps TRBD1 as D (6 bases). Germline V CDR1 and CDR2: MNHNS, SASEGT. Trimming took off 5 bases at V and 1 base at J, with 15 bases between the two ends. The CDR3 is 16 residues long. The CDR3 spells CASSQTGQRSNQPQHF. The CDR3 DNA sequence: TGTGCCAGCAGTCAAACGGGACAACGGAGCAATCAGCCCCAGCATTTT.

The chain combines TRBV11-3 with TRBJ2-7, with 7 bases matching TRBD2. The end of the DNA aligns better with TRBJ2-5, so the J call may be wrong. The CDR3 length is 13 residues. The germline gives CDR1 SGHNT, CDR2 YENEEA. The CDR3 sequence: CASSLGREGTQYF. The CDR3 nucleotides read TGTGCCAGCTCCTTAGGGAGGGAGGGGACCCAGTACTTC.

This clonotype appeared a single time. The gene calls are TRBV6-2 or TRBV6-3 and TRBJ1-1, with a tentative D call TRBD1 (6 bases). The CDR3 totals 13 residues. The germline V and J ends were trimmed by 6 bases and 5 bases, with 13 bases remaining between them. CDR1 MNHEY and CDR2 SVGEGT come from the germline V gene. The CDR3 sequence is CASRLQGFTEAFF. The CDR3 DNA is TGTGCCAGCAGATTACAGGGTTTTACTGAAGCTTTCTTT.

Of note for this clonotype: The junction differs from germline at one of its ends, possibly a read error. The chain is built from TRBV7-8 and TRBJ2-1; 15 nucleotides align to TRBD2. CDR1 and CDR2 (germline): SGHVS, FQNEAQ. The CDR3 sequence is 16 residues long. CDR3 loop: CANSLGTSGRYNEQFF. CDR3 DNA: TGTGCCAACAGCTTAGGGACTAGCGGGAGGTACAATGAGCAGTTCTTC.

The V and J genes are TRBV6-2 or TRBV6-3 and TRBJ2-3, with 8 positions matching TRBD2. Unmatched junction bases numbered 9, after V lost 6 bases and J lost 4 bases. The germline V gene encodes CDR1 MNHEY and CDR2 SVGEGT. CDR3 length: 15 residues. CDR3 residues: CASSPPSGSADTQYF. The CDR3 DNA follows: TGTGCCAGCAGCCCCCCCAGCGGGAGCGCAGATACGCAGTATTTT.

A few counts support this clonotype. This rearrangement joins TRBV15 to TRBJ2-7; 11 positions agree with TRBD2. The CDR3 length is 17 residues. The germline V gene has CDR1 LNHNV and CDR2 YYDKDF (reference sequence). J gave up 4 bases and V 0 bases, and 8 bases lay outside the gene matches. The CDR3, as DNA: TGTGCCACCAGCAGAGAACCACCGGGACTAGCGGCTTACGAGCAGTACTTC. Protein: CATSREPPGLAAYEQYF.

There are a few counts of this clonotype. The CDR3 nucleotides are TGTGCCAGCAGGCCGTGGGGGGTTGAAGCTTTCTTT. This codes for CASRPWGVEAFF. The chain uses TRBV7-2 and TRBJ1-1, with D possibly TRBD1 on 5 matching bases. The V and J ends lost 6 bases and 7 bases respectively, with 12 bases between them. The CDR3 runs to 12 residues. CDR1 is SGHTA, CDR2 FQGNSA, per germline.

The V and J genes are TRBV7-2 and TRBJ2-3, with 10 bases aligning to TRBD2. Per the germline V gene, CDR1 is SGHTA and CDR2 is FQGNSA. J gave up 4 bases and V 0 bases, and 7 bases lay outside the gene matches. The length of the CDR3 is 17 residues. The CDR3 bases are TGTGCCAGCAGCTTAGCAAGCGGGGGGGCCGAGGCAGATACGCAGTATTTT. It yields the protein CASSLASGGAEADTQYF.

The chain links TRBV20-1 to TRBJ2-1, with D perhaps matching TRBD2 (5 bases). Germline-derived CDR1 and CDR2 are DFQATT and SNEGSKA (reference sequence). This CDR3 is 17 amino acids long. Trimming shortened V by 0 bases and J by 3 bases, and 18 bases separated the two germline ends. The chain's CDR3 is CSARDFNGVSDYNEQFF. The CDR3 DNA reads TGCAGTGCTAGAGATTTTAACGGGGTCTCCGACTACAATGAGCAGTTCTTC.

This rearrangement joins TRBV5-1 to TRBJ1-1; 12 bases align to TRBD1. Per germline, CDR1 SGHRS and CDR2 YFSETQ. The CDR3 runs 16 residues. V lost 3 bases, J lost 4 bases, and 7 bases stayed unmatched. CDR3 region: CASSWGDRGPSTEAFF. The CDR3 DNA follows: TGCGCCAGCAGCTGGGGGGACAGGGGGCCCAGCACTGAAGCTTTCTTT.

Here the CDR3 DNA reads TGCAGTGCTAGCCCGGGCCCCTGGAATGAAAAACTGTTTTTT. Its protein is CSASPGPWNEKLFF. The V call is TRBV20-1, the J call TRBJ1-4; D ambiguous. In germline, CDR1 is DFQATT, CDR2 SNEGSKA (reference sequence). This CDR3 is 14 amino acids long. The germline V and J ends were trimmed by 3 bases and 5 bases, with 13 bases remaining between them.

This clonotype came up a few times. J is TRBJ2-2 and V is TRBV10-3; TRBD2 matches at 8 bases. Germline CDR1 reads ENHRY; CDR2 reads SYGVKD. The CDR3 has 14 residues. V lost 6 bases to trimming and J lost 5 bases; unmatched junction nucleotides: 5. CDR3 loop: CAISPGLVTGELFF. DNA of the CDR3: TGTGCCATCAGCCCGGGACTAGTTACCGGGGAGCTGTTTTTT.

This chain uses TRBV5-5 with TRBJ1-2; D gene unclear. V was clipped by 0 bases and J by 4 bases, with 13 bases between them. CDR1 is SGHKS and CDR2 is YYEKEE in the germline V gene (reference sequence). The CDR3 is 15 residues long. For the CDR3, the DNA is TGTGCCAGCAGCTTGGTTGTGGACTTGACCTATGGCTACACCTTC. Translated, it gives CASSLVVDLTYGYTF.

In its sample, this clonotype was seen once. J is TRBJ2-3 and V is TRBV6-5; 8 bases agree with TRBD2. The V gene's germline CDR1 is MNHEY and CDR2 SVGAGI. CDR3 length: 15 amino acids. The J segment lost 2 bases and the V segment lost 6 bases, leaving 7 bases of the junction unmatched. CDR3 nucleotide sequence: TGTGCCAGCAGGGGACGGGGGGGCCACACAGATACGCAGTATTTT. This gives the protein CASRGRGGHTDTQYF.

This clonotype was found a few times. This chain joins TRBV28 and TRBJ2-7, with D possibly TRBD2 on 6 matching bases. The germline V gene has CDR1 MDHEN and CDR2 SYDVKM. V was shortened by 8 bases and J by 5 bases, with 25 bases between the two germline ends. The CDR3 is 16 amino acids. DNA of the CDR3: TGTGCCAGCCCCGGAGGGACTGGGGGGAAAGAAGACGAGCAGTACTTC. Translating it yields CASPGGTGGKEDEQYF.

The table lists this clonotype with a few counts. The chain employs TRBV4-3 and TRBJ2-1, with D tentatively TRBD1 or TRBD2 (6 bases each). The CDR3 contains 15 residues. The germline V and J ends were trimmed by 5 bases and 6 bases, with 17 bases remaining between them. Germline V lookup: CDR1 LGHNA, CDR2 YSLEER. In DNA, the CDR3 is TGCGCCAGCAGCTTAGAGGGGGGCCGGGGCAATGAGCAGTTCTTC. It is translated as CASSLEGGRGNEQFF.

The V gene is TRBV3-1, the J gene TRBJ2-1, with 12 bases aligning to TRBD2. The CDR3 consists of 18 residues. Trimming removed 4 bases from V and 6 bases from J; junction bases left unmatched: 13. Germline-derived CDR1 and CDR2 are LGHDT and YNNKEL (reference sequence). The CDR3: CASSPLTETSGSSNEQFF. Written as DNA, the CDR3 is TGTGCCAGCAGCCCCCTAACTGAGACTAGCGGGAGCAGCAATGAGCAGTTCTTC.